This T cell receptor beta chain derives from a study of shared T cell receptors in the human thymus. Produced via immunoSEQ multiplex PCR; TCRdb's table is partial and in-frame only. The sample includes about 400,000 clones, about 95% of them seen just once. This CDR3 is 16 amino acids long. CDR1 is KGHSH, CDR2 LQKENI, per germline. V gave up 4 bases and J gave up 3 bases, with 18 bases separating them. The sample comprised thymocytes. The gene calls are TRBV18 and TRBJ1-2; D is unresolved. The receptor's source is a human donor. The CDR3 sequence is CASSLRPRLPHYGYTF. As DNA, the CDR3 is TGTGCCAGCTCACTACGTCCCCGGCTGCCTCACTATGGCTACACCTTC.